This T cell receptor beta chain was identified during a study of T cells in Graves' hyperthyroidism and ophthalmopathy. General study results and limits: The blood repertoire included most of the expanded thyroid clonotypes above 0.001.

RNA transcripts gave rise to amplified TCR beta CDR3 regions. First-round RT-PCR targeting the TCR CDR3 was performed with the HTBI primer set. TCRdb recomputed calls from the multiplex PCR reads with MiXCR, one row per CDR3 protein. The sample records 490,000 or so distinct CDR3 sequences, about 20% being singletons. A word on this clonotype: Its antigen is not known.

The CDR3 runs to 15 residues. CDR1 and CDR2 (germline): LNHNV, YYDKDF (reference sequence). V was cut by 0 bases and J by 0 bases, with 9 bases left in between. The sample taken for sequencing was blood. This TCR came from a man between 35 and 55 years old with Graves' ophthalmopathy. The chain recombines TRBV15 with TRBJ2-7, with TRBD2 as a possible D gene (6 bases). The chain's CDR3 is CATSRDGGSSYEQYF. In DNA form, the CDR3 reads TGTGCCACCAGCAGAGACGGGGGTAGCTCCTACGAGCAGTACTTC.